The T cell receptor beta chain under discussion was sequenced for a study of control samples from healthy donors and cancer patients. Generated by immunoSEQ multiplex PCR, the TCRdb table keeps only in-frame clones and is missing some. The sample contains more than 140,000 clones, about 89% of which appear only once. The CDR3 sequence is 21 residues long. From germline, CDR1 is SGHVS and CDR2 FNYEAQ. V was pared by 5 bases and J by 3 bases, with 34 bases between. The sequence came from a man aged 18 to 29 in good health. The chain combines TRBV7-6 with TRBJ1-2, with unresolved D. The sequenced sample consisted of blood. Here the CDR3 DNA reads TGTGCCAGCAGCCCCGATTTTTTTCTCACCTCCCGGGCAGAACCCTACTATGGCTACACCTTC. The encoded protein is CASSPDFFLTSRAEPYYGYTF. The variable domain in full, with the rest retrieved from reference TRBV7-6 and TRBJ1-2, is GAGVSQSPRYKVTKRGQDVALRCDPISGHVSLYWYRQALGQGPEFLTYFNYEAQQDKSGLPNDRFSAERPEGSISTLTIQRTEQRDSAMYRCASSPDFFLTSRAEPYYGYTFGSGTRLTVV.